This T cell receptor (beta chain) was obtained from a study of shared clonotypes between healthy human individuals. Researchers divided each subset's genomic DNA evenly across several immunoSEQ plates. TCRdb's copy holds only in-frame clones and misses some; the assay was immunoSEQ multiplex PCR. The data contain 2 million to 2.5 million clones, 95% of them seen just once; the ten biggest clones take up roughly 0.13%. With V trimmed by 5 bases and J by 4 bases, 0 bases remained unmatched. The CDR3 runs 13 residues. Germline CDR1 SGHNT, CDR2 YYREEE (reference sequence). Source material: naive CD4+ T cells sorted from blood. The subset was: CD45RA+ positively selected. The receptor comes from a man aged 18 to 35 in good health. This chain uses TRBV5-4 with TRBJ2-5, with 12 bases matching TRBD2. The CDR3 is CASRLAGGETQYF. The CDR3 DNA reads as TGTGCCAGCAGACTAGCGGGGGGAGAGACCCAGTACTTC.